This TCR beta chain was sequenced for a study of OX40 agonist ivuxolimab in advanced cancers. For the study in its entirety: Ivuxolimab was a fully human IgG2 agonistic monoclonal antibody targeting the costimulatory receptor OX40 (CD134). Intravenous ivuxolimab was administered to patients every 2 weeks at six dose levels: 0.01, 0.1, 0.3, 1.5, 3 and 10 mg/kg. Of the approximately 50 dose-escalation patients, hepatocellular carcinoma was present in about 20, melanoma in some 15, renal cell carcinoma in 9 and head and neck cancer in 9. The dose-escalation cohort was about 87% male with a mean age of about 65 years, ranging from about 20 to 80. Patients were allowed to have had prior anti-PD-1, anti-PD-L1 or anti-CTLA-4 therapy, and around two fifths of the dose-escalation patients had been treated with checkpoint inhibitors. Partial responses were achieved by three dose-escalation patients, of whom one had hepatocellular carcinoma and two had cutaneous melanoma. Peripheral TCRbeta sequencing aimed to test whether ivuxolimab altered TCR sequence diversity and caused clonal T-cell expansion. The monotherapy dose-escalation portion (N = 52 patients) of the phase I ivuxolimab trial is reported in the paper.

At the junction V is shortened by 6 bases and J by 4 bases, with 15 bases in between. The germline V gene provides CDR1 LGHNA and CDR2 YNFKEQ. Including the terminal cysteine and phenylalanine, the CDR3 comprises 14 residues. Only the CDR3 portion is preserved as DNA: 42 bases, with reading frame beginning at the first base. Patients with a history of autoimmune disease or receiving systemic immunosuppression were excluded from the trial. Peripheral blood for TCR sequencing was collected from all dose cohorts at baseline, on cycle 4 day 1, and on cycle 7 day 1. Samples came from an open-label, multicenter, first-in-human phase I dose-escalation trial of ivuxolimab. Adults with locally advanced or metastatic head and neck squamous cell, hepatocellular, melanoma or renal cell carcinoma were enrolled in the trial. Before TCR sequencing, CD4+ T cells and CD8+ T cells were sorted from peripheral blood as separate populations.

To sequence the TCRbeta CDR3 region, genomic DNA was isolated from the sorted cells. TCRbeta CDR3 regions were sequenced using the immunoSEQ Assay. Entries here come from immuneACCESS through TCRdb and include only in-frame sequences with V and J called. Some clones fail to appear in such tables; in the studies checked, an unresolved V gene covers under half of the shortfall, and the cause of the remainder is unknown. For this sample the table gives 71,000 or so clones, of which approximately 91% were detected only once. Of the sample, around 2.3% is held by the ten largest clones. On this clone: This clone's antigen is unknown. There are no base qualities to consult, and no much larger clone falls within one base.

General findings and caveats noted by the study authors: Low levels of normalized T-cell clonal expansion were also seen in some patients who did not respond. On average, CD8+ T cells showed more expanded clones than CD4+ T cells after ivuxolimab. At doses from 0.1 to 3.0 mg/kg, clonal expansion was seen in both CD4+ and CD8+ blood T cells between baseline and week 6. In the 0.1-3.0 mg/kg groups, partial responders were among the patients with the lowest normalized peripheral clonal expansion, particularly in CD8+ T cells. Antigen specificity was not determined for the clonally expanded peripheral T cells.

The sequence links TRBV4-2 to TRBJ1-1; a tentative D call is TRBD1 (6 bases match). Sequenced here: CD4+ or CD8+ T cells sorted from blood, sampled in a trial of the OX40 agonist ivuxolimab. This clonotype was sampled from an adult with an advanced solid tumor such as melanoma, head and neck, liver or kidney cancer. CDR3 reads: CASRPTGAATEAFF. DNA sequence: TGTGCCAGCAGACCTACGGGGGCCGCCACTGAAGCTTTCTTT.